This passage covers 10 T cell receptor beta chains from one sample sequenced in a study of T cells in Graves' hyperthyroidism and ophthalmopathy. The CDR3 regions of TCR beta were amplified from RNA transcripts. Initially, a first-round RT-PCR of the TCR CDR3 employed the HTBI primer set. TCRdb used MiXCR to reprocess the multiplex PCR reads, holding one entry per CDR3 protein. Here the sample spans under 350,000 distinct CDR3 sequences, over 15% being singletons. Sequenced sample: blood. The source of these receptors is a woman aged 55 to 70 with Graves' ophthalmopathy.

This clonotype was counted ten times or more. The V and J genes are TRBV2 and TRBJ2-7; TRBD2 matches 9 bases. V dropped 6 bases and J dropped 6; count of bases not matched to a gene: 9. This CDR3 spans 14 amino acids. CDR1 is SNHLY, CDR2 FYNNEI, per germline. The CDR3 sequence is CASRGLAWLGEQYF. The CDR3 region has the DNA TGTGCCAGCAGAGGACTAGCGTGGTTAGGCGAGCAGTACTTC.

V is TRBV28 and J is TRBJ2-2; 7 nucleotides line up with TRBD1. V trimming: 3 bases; J trimming: 4 bases; junction bases outside the gene matches: 2. CDR1 is MDHEN and CDR2 is SYDVKM in the germline V gene. The CDR3 consists of 14 residues. CDR3 DNA: TGTGCCAGCAGTTTTCAGGGGGTCACCGGGGAGCTGTTTTTT. Translated: CASSFQGVTGELFF. The variable domain in full, completed from reference TRBV28 and TRBJ2-2, reads DVKVTQSSRYLVKRTGEKVFLECVQDMDHENMFWYRQDPGLGLRLIYFSYDVKMKEKGDIPEGYSVSREKKERFSLILESASTNQTSMYLCASSFQGVTGELFFGEGSRLTVL.

This clonotype was counted many times. The chain uses TRBV27 and TRBJ1-5, with 7 positions matching TRBD1. J gave up 2 bases and V 5 bases, and 6 bases lay outside the gene matches. The CDR3 runs to 15 residues. The germline gives CDR1 MNHEY, CDR2 SMNVEV (reference sequence). In nucleotides, the CDR3 is TGTGCCAGCAGTCCCGACAGGGAAGGCAATCAGCCCCAGCATTTT. This encodes CASSPDREGNQPQHF.

This clonotype was counted ten times or more. The rearrangement joins TRBV20-1 to TRBJ1-1, with D hard to call. V was pared by 4 bases and J by 2 bases, with 17 bases between. The CDR3 spans 15 residues. Looked up from germline, CDR1 is DFQATT and CDR2 is SNEGSKA (reference sequence). The CDR3 DNA follows: TGCAGTGCTACCCCTGTTATGGCTGCCAACACTGAAGCTTTCTTT. Its protein product is CSATPVMAANTEAFF.

This clonotype has a handful of counts. CDR3 in amino acids: CSAREDRYTEAFF. CDR3 nucleotide sequence: TGCAGTGCTAGAGAAGACAGATACACTGAAGCTTTCTTT. The rearrangement uses TRBV20-1 and TRBJ1-1, with D maybe TRBD1 (5 bases). The length of the CDR3 is 13 residues. Trimming removed 0 bases at V and 3 bases at J, with 8 bases between. The V gene's germline CDR1 is DFQATT and CDR2 SNEGSKA (reference sequence).

J is TRBJ1-2 and V is TRBV19; D is unresolved. The CDR3 extends over 13 amino acids. Germline loops: CDR1 LNHDA, CDR2 SQIVND (reference sequence). V lost 5 bases to trimming and J lost 5 bases, with 12 bases between them. Written as DNA, the CDR3 is TGTGCCAGTAGTCTCCGACTCGATTATGGCTACACCTTC. Protein product: CASSLRLDYGYTF.

This clonotype occurred a few times. The J gene is TRBJ1-3, the V gene TRBV3-1; possibly TRBD1 for D (6 bases). The germline CDR1 and CDR2 sequences are LGHDT and YNNKEL (reference sequence). The V and J ends lost 4 bases and 6 bases respectively, with 10 bases between them. The CDR3 runs to 13 residues. Written as DNA, the CDR3 is TGTGCCAGCAGCCTCCAGGGGTTAAACACCATATATTTT. Its translation is CASSLQGLNTIYF.

This clonotype was seen a few times. Sequence at one end of the junction differs from germline and may be a read error. The rearrangement links TRBV27 to TRBJ2-3, with D perhaps being TRBD1 or TRBD2 (5 bases each). CDR1 and CDR2 (germline): MNHEY, SMNVEV (reference sequence). The length of the CDR3 is 15 residues. CDR3 loop: CVSGLGDTSTDTQYF. The CDR3 DNA reads as TGTGTCAGCGGACTGGGGGATACTAGCACAGATACGCAGTATTTT.

This clonotype appeared many times. This chain connects TRBV7-9 to TRBJ1-1; D is possibly TRBD1 (5 bases). CDR1 and CDR2 from the germline V gene are SEHNR and FQNEAQ (reference sequence). Trimming shortened V by 5 bases and J by 0 bases, and 19 bases separated the two germline ends. CDR3 length: 17 amino acids. In DNA, the CDR3 is TGTGCCAGCAGCCAATATCAGGGCGGGAGAGTGAACACTGAAGCTTTCTTT. Protein sequence: CASSQYQGGRVNTEAFF.

The genes are TRBV20-1 and TRBJ2-7; TRBD2 matches 12 bases. The trim removed 3 bases at V and 2 bases at J, leaving 11 bases unmatched. The CDR3 consists of 17 residues. Germline CDR1 DFQATT, CDR2 SNEGSKA (reference sequence). This chain's CDR3 is CSARDSGTSGRPYEQYF. The CDR3 bases are TGCAGTGCTAGGGATTCCGGGACTAGCGGGCGACCCTACGAGCAGTACTTC.